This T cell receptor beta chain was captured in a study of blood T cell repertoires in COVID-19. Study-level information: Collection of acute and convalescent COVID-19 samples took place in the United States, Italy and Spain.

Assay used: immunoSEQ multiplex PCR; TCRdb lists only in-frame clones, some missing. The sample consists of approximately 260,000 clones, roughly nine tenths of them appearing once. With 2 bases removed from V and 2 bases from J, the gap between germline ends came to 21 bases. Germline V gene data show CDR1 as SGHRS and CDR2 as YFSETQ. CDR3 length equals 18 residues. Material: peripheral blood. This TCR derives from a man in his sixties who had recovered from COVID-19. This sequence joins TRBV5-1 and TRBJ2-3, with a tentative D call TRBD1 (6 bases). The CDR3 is CASSLGGGANLDTDTQYF. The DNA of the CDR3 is TGCGCCAGCAGCTTAGGTGGGGGCGCAAACCTAGACACAGATACGCAGTATTTT.